This TCR beta chain was identified in a study of T cells in Graves' hyperthyroidism and ophthalmopathy. The CDR3 length is 16 residues. J was trimmed by 5 bases and V by 5 bases; bases with no gene match: 12. Germline values: CDR1 SEHNR, CDR2 FQNEAQ (reference sequence). Researchers took RNA transcripts and amplified the TCR beta CDR3 regions from them. An initial round of RT-PCR targeting the TCR CDR3 relied on the HTBI primer set. TCRdb independently ran MiXCR on the multiplex PCR reads; one entry per CDR3 protein. The sample lists 640,000 or so distinct CDR3 sequences; approximately 14% were seen once. Diagnoses were made from clinical symptoms, serum measures (thyroxine and TRAb), thyroid ultrasound and orbital computed tomography. About this clonotype: The antigen remains unidentified.

Broader study findings: By a 13 V-J model, ophthalmopathy was set apart from stable hyperthyroidism.

The chain employs TRBV7-9 and TRBJ2-7; 10 nucleotides match TRBD2. Sample: blood. This clonotype was sampled from a young woman with Graves' ophthalmopathy. The CDR3 spells CASSPVELAGTHEQYF. The CDR3 coding sequence is TGTGCCAGCAGCCCAGTCGAACTAGCGGGAACCCACGAGCAGTACTTC.